These 18 T cell receptor beta chains were sequenced from one sample in a study of T cells in Graves' hyperthyroidism and ophthalmopathy. What was amplified from RNA transcripts were TCR beta CDR3 regions. When the TCR CDR3 underwent first-round RT-PCR, the HTBI primer set was used. TCRdb re-called the multiplex PCR reads with MiXCR, one entry per CDR3 protein. The table records 500,000 to 750,000 distinct CDR3 sequences, roughly 14% of them present only once. The source material was blood. All receptors come from a woman between 25 and 40 years old with Graves' hyperthyroidism.

This clonotype was detected ten times or more. CDR3 in DNA: TGTGCCAGCAGCTTAGATCGAGGAGGGGGTTACGAGCAGTACTTC. It encodes CASSLDRGGGYEQYF. V gene TRBV7-6 combines with J gene TRBJ2-7, with D tentatively TRBD1 or TRBD2 (6 bases each). Germline V gene data show CDR1 as SGHVS and CDR2 as FNYEAQ. The CDR3 covers 15 residues. V was clipped by 1 base and J by 4 bases, with 14 bases between them.

The chain links TRBV5-1 to TRBJ1-1; the match to TRBD1 covers 10 bases. Per the germline V gene, CDR1 is SGHRS and CDR2 is YFSETQ. This CDR3 contains 15 residues. V lost 3 bases, J lost 5 bases, and 7 bases stayed unmatched. CDR3: CASSSSTGGRTEAFF. The CDR3 coding sequence is TGCGCCAGCAGCTCCTCGACAGGGGGCAGGACTGAAGCTTTCTTT.

This clonotype was seen ten or more times. The CDR3 spells CASSPRGDSSHEQFF. DNA of the CDR3: TGTGCCAGCTCACCGAGAGGTGACAGCTCGCACGAGCAGTTCTTC. The rearrangement joins TRBV18 to TRBJ2-1, with D maybe TRBD1 (5 bases). CDR3 size: 15 residues. The germline CDR1 and CDR2 sequences are KGHSH and LQKENI. The V end was cut by 3 bases, the J end by 10 bases, with 19 bases between.

This clonotype was seen at least ten times. The V gene is TRBV27, the J gene TRBJ2-7, with D uncertain. V dropped 4 bases and J dropped 3 bases, with 13 bases sitting between them. Looked up from germline, CDR1 is MNHEY and CDR2 is SMNVEV (reference sequence). The CDR3 has 14 residues. Written as DNA, the CDR3 is TGTGCCAGCAGTTCCCGGGCGCGAAGCTACGAGCAGTACTTC. Protein product: CASSSRARSYEQYF.

This clonotype was picked up a small number of times. The J gene is TRBJ1-5, the V gene TRBV4-1; the D is unclear. Germline V gene lookup returns CDR1 MGHRA and CDR2 YSYEKL. V lost 0 bases and J lost 6, with 9 bases in between. The CDR3 is 14 amino acids. The CDR3 sequence is CASSQEGGSQPQHF. The DNA for the CDR3 is TGCGCCAGCAGCCAAGAGGGAGGGTCTCAGCCCCAGCATTTT.

At least ten counts were recorded for this clonotype. The chain joins TRBV28 to TRBJ1-1; the match to TRBD1 covers 8 bases. The V segment lost 11 bases and the J segment 4 bases; nucleotides outside the gene matches: 15. Germline V gene sequence: CDR1 MDHEN, CDR2 SYDVKM. This CDR3 is 15 amino acids long. The DNA for the CDR3 is TGTGCCTTGGCGGGTGGCAGGGGGCCTGGCACTGAAGCTTTCTTT. Amino acid sequence: CALAGGRGPGTEAFF.

In its sample, this clonotype was seen once. The CDR3 sequence: CASSHPAGGGSYNEQFF. CDR3 DNA sequence: TGTGCCAGCAGCCACCCAGCGGGGGGTGGCTCCTACAATGAGCAGTTCTTC. J is TRBJ2-1 and V is TRBV9, with 9 bases that match TRBD2. V lost 4 bases and J lost 0; bases outside the gene matches: 8. In germline, CDR1 is SGDLS, CDR2 YYNGEE. The CDR3 is made up of 17 amino acids.

This clonotype appeared many times. The CDR3 region is CASSIGGNTEAFF. In nucleotides, the CDR3 is TGTGCCAGCAGCATTGGGGGGAACACTGAAGCTTTCTTT. This rearrangement joins TRBV7-3 to TRBJ1-1, with D perhaps TRBD1 (5 bases). Trimming removed 5 bases from V and 1 base from J, with 8 bases in between. From germline, CDR1 is SGHTA and CDR2 FQGTGA. The CDR3 has 13 residues. Combining the CDR3 with reference TRBV7-3 and TRBJ1-1 gives the whole variable domain GAGVSQTPSNKVTEKGKYVELRCDPISGHTALYWYRQSLGQGPEFLIYFQGTGAADDSGLPNDRFFAVRPEGSVSTLKIQRTERGDSAVYLCASSIGGNTEAFFGQGTRLTVV.

This clonotype was counted many times. The chain uses TRBV27 and TRBJ1-1; D is unclear. The V gene lost 6 bases and the J gene lost 5 bases, with 7 bases spanning the gap. The CDR3 runs to 11 residues. CDR1 and CDR2 from the germline V gene are MNHEY and SMNVEV (reference sequence). The CDR3 bases are TGTGCCAGCAGATCCCAAACTGAAGCTTTCTTT. This gives the protein CASRSQTEAFF.

This clonotype showed up just a few times. The chain combines TRBV5-5 with TRBJ1-2; TRBD1 matches at 7 bases. The ends lost 1 base at V and 5 bases at J; junction bases unmatched: 11. The CDR3 loop spans 16 amino acids. Germline CDR1 SGHKS, CDR2 YYEKEE (reference sequence). CDR3 sequence: CASSLSLGTAVYGYTF. The CDR3 DNA follows: TGTGCCAGCAGCTTGTCTTTAGGGACAGCAGTTTATGGCTACACCTTC.

V usage is TRBV7-2 and J usage is TRBJ2-7; D perhaps matches TRBD2 (5 bases). The germline V and J ends were trimmed by 4 bases and 0 bases, with 10 bases remaining between them. The CDR3 loop spans 14 amino acids. Germline CDR1 reads SGHTA; CDR2 reads FQGNSA. CDR3: CASSSFAGSYEQYF. In DNA, the CDR3 is TGTGCCAGCAGCTCATTCGCGGGCTCCTACGAGCAGTACTTC.

This clonotype came up a few times. The chain carries TRBV5-1 and TRBJ2-1; 8 nucleotides match TRBD2. The CDR3 spans 16 residues. The V and J ends lost 0 bases and 5 bases, in that order; junction bases with no gene match: 7. Germline CDR1 is SGHRS and CDR2 is YFSETQ. CDR3 bases: TGCGCCAGCAGCTTGGAGGGGCTAGCGGGCAACAATGAGCAGTTCTTC. Translating it yields CASSLEGLAGNNEQFF.

This clonotype was seen repeatedly, ten times or more. The V and J genes are TRBV11-2 and TRBJ2-2; no clear D gene. Germline loops: CDR1 SGHAT, CDR2 FQNNGV. V lost 6 bases to trimming and J lost 4 bases, with 9 bases between them. The CDR3 consists of 13 residues. The DNA for the CDR3 is TGTGCCAGCAGACCGGCCCCCACCGGGGAGCTGTTTTTT. Its protein is CASRPAPTGELFF.

This clonotype was picked up many times. The V gene is TRBV18, the J gene TRBJ1-1; a weak D match, TRBD1 (5 bases). There are 14 residues in the CDR3. Germline assignment: CDR1 KGHSH and CDR2 LQKENI. V was clipped by 1 base and J by 11 bases, with 17 bases between them. CDR3 in DNA: TGTGCCAGCTCACCACGAGGGGCGGCCACTTATGCTTTCTTT. As protein: CASSPRGAATYAFF.

This chain uses TRBV24-1 with TRBJ1-1; D is unresolved. The germline V and J ends were trimmed by 5 bases and 0 bases, with 15 bases remaining between them. CDR1 is KGHDR and CDR2 is SFDVKD in the germline V gene. This CDR3 contains 16 residues. CDR3 sequence: CATSARTADMNTEAFF. CDR3 nucleotides: TGTGCCACCAGTGCCCGAACGGCTGATATGAACACTGAAGCTTTCTTT.

The V gene is TRBV11-2, the J gene TRBJ2-3; D call uncertain. Germline-derived CDR1 and CDR2 are SGHAT and FQNNGV. CDR3 length: 13 amino acids. The ends were cut back, 4 bases at V and 3 bases at J, with 8 bases in the middle. This chain's CDR3 is CASSSLRTDTQYF. CDR3 bases: TGTGCCAGCAGCTCATTAAGGACAGATACGCAGTATTTT. The full variable domain, its missing parts supplied by reference TRBV11-2 and TRBJ2-3, is EAGVAQSPRYKIIEKRQSVAFWCNPISGHATLYWYQQILGQGPKLLIQFQNNGVVDDSQLPKDRFSAERLKGVDSTLKIQPAKLEDSAVYLCASSSLRTDTQYFGPGTRLTVL.

There are a few counts of this clonotype. The chain has TRBV6-1 and TRBJ2-1, with 11 bases matching TRBD2. In germline, CDR1 is MNHNS, CDR2 SASEGT. The CDR3 is 16 amino acids. J gave up 6 bases and V 5 bases, and 9 bases lay outside the gene matches. Here the CDR3 reads CASSYGVLAGVNEQFF. In DNA, the CDR3 is TGTGCCAGCAGTTATGGTGTACTAGCGGGAGTCAATGAGCAGTTCTTC.

This clonotype was observed at least ten times. The V call is TRBV29-1, the J call TRBJ2-1; maybe TRBD2 (5 bases). The CDR3 is made up of 13 amino acids. Germline CDR1 and CDR2: SQVTM and ANQGSEA. V lost 6 bases, J lost 0 bases, and 9 bases lay in between. The CDR3 spells CSVGGRSYNEQFF. The CDR3 nucleotides read TGCAGCGTCGGAGGTCGCTCCTACAATGAGCAGTTCTTC.